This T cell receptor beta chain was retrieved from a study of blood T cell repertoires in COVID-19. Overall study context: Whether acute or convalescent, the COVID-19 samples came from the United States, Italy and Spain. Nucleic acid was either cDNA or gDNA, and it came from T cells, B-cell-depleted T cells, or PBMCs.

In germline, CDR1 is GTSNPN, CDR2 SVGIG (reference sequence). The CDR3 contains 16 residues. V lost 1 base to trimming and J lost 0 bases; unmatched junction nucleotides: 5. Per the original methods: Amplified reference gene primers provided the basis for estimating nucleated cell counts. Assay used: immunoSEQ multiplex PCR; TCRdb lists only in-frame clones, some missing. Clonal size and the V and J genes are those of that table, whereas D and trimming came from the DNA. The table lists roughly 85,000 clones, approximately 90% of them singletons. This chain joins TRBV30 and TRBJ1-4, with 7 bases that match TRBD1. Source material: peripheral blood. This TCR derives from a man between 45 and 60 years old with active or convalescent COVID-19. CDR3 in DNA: TGTGCCTGGAGTGCTCCTACAGGGGCAACTAATGAAAAACTGTTTTTT. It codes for CAWSAPTGATNEKLFF. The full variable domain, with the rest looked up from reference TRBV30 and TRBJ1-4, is SQTIHQWPATLVQPVGSPLSLECTVEGTSNPNLYWYRQAAGRGLQLLFYSVGIGQISSEVPQNLSASRPQDRQFILSSKKLLLSDSGFYLCAWSAPTGATNEKLFFGSGTQLSVL.